The 25 T cell receptor beta chains below were found in one sample sequenced in a study of long-term antiretroviral therapy in people with HIV. An immunoSEQ assay, version v3.0, was performed at survey level. The repertoire was sequenced with immunoSEQ multiplex PCR; TCRdb's copy has only in-frame clones and lacks some. The sample records 23,000 or so clones, 75% to 85% being singletons. This specimen was unsorted PBMCs, taken 0.1 years before starting antiretroviral therapy. These receptors all come from a man aged 18 to 29 with HIV.

V gene TRBV7-3 combines with J gene TRBJ1-1, with D hard to call. The CDR3 consists of 13 residues. Germline CDR1 SGHTA, CDR2 FQGTGA. The germline V and J ends were trimmed by 2 bases and 7 bases, with 11 bases remaining between them. CDR3 sequence (DNA): TGTGCCAGCAGCTTAGGGGTGAAGGGTGAAGCTTTCTTT. Translating gives CASSLGVKGEAFF. The whole variable domain, filled in from reference TRBV7-3 and TRBJ1-1, reads GAGVSQTPSNKVTEKGKYVELRCDPISGHTALYWYRQSLGQGPEFLIYFQGTGAADDSGLPNDRFFAVRPEGSVSTLKIQRTERGDSAVYLCASSLGVKGEAFFGQGTRLTVV.

This clone was seen more than once but under ten times. V is TRBV6-1 and J is TRBJ1-5, with 8 positions matching TRBD1. With V trimmed by 3 bases and J by 6 bases, 7 bases remained unmatched. Germline V gene lookup returns CDR1 MNHNS and CDR2 SASEGT. The CDR3 sequence is 15 residues long. CDR3 loop: CASSDAGGEGQPQHF. The DNA of the CDR3 is TGTGCCAGCAGTGACGCAGGGGGCGAGGGTCAGCCCCAGCATTTT.

The V and J genes are TRBV6-6 and TRBJ2-2; D not certain. CDR3 length: 14 amino acids. Germline V lookup: CDR1 MNHNY, CDR2 SVGAGI (reference sequence). Trimming removed 9 bases at V and 7 bases at J, with 18 bases between. The CDR3 DNA reads TGTGCCAGTACTTCCCTAGTCCCTATCGGGGAGCTGTTTTTT. Protein product: CASTSLVPIGELFF.

This clone was detected a few times. V usage is TRBV16 and J usage is TRBJ1-1; TRBD1 is a possible D gene (5 bases). Trimming cost V 0 bases and J 6 bases, with 14 bases left between them. Germline V CDR1 and CDR2: KGHSY, FQNENV. The CDR3 extends over 15 amino acids. The CDR3 sequence is CASSQSKGMVAEAFF. The CDR3 region has the DNA TGTGCCAGCAGCCAATCAAAGGGGATGGTAGCTGAAGCTTTCTTT. Together with reference TRBV16 and TRBJ1-1, the CDR3 gives the full variable domain: GEEVAQTPKHLVRGEGQKAKLYCAPIKGHSYVFWYQQVLKNEFKFLISFQNENVFDETGMPKERFSAKCLPNSPCSLEIQATKLEDSAVYFCASSQSKGMVAEAFFGQGTRLTVV.

The V gene is TRBV4-2, the J gene TRBJ2-7; the match to TRBD2 covers 10 bases. Germline V gene data show CDR1 as LGHNA and CDR2 as YNFKEQ. The trim removed 1 base at V and 0 bases at J, leaving 3 bases unmatched. CDR3 length equals 16 residues. The CDR3 is CASSQGPSGSSYEQYF. The DNA of the CDR3 is TGTGCCAGCAGCCAAGGGCCTAGCGGGAGCTCCTACGAGCAGTACTTC.

The chain combines TRBV7-8 with TRBJ2-7; D call uncertain. The CDR3 length is 15 residues. Trimming cost V 1 base and J 2 bases, with 12 bases left between them. CDR1 and CDR2 from the germline V gene are SGHVS and FQNEAQ. As DNA, the CDR3 is TGTGCCAGCAGCTTAGGTTCGGTCAGGACCTACGAGCAGTACTTC. Translated: CASSLGSVRTYEQYF.

The chain carries TRBV9 and TRBJ2-3; 8 bases align to TRBD1. The CDR3 consists of 16 residues. With V trimmed by 4 bases and J by 3 bases, 10 bases remained unmatched. The germline V gene encodes CDR1 SGDLS and CDR2 YYNGEE. CDR3 in amino acids: CASSPNPGGLTDTQYF. Here the CDR3 DNA reads TGTGCCAGCAGCCCGAACCCAGGGGGCTTGACAGATACGCAGTATTTT.

J is TRBJ1-2 and V is TRBV29-1, with TRBD1 as a possible D gene (5 bases). Trimming removed 3 bases at V and 8 bases at J, with 16 bases between. Germline values: CDR1 SQVTM, CDR2 ANQGSEA. The CDR3 extends over 13 amino acids. CDR3 loop: CSVEWQGTYGYTF. In DNA form, the CDR3 reads TGCAGCGTTGAGTGGCAGGGAACTTACGGCTACACCTTC.

This clone was counted only a few times. This chain joins TRBV30 and TRBJ1-1; no clear D gene. Trimming cost V 0 bases and J 1 base, with 6 bases left between them. Germline assignment: CDR1 GTSNPN and CDR2 SVGIG (reference sequence). The CDR3 has 13 amino acids. Written as DNA, the CDR3 is TGTGCCTGGAGTGTACGAGCGAACACTGAAGCTTTCTTT. Amino acids: CAWSVRANTEAFF. Full variable domain (outside the CDR3, taken from reference TRBV30 and TRBJ1-1): SQTIHQWPATLVQPVGSPLSLECTVEGTSNPNLYWYRQAAGRGLQLLFYSVGIGQISSEVPQNLSASRPQDRQFILSSKKLLLSDSGFYLCAWSVRANTEAFFGQGTRLTVV.

The rearrangement links TRBV27 to TRBJ2-4; the match to TRBD2 covers 11 bases. Per germline, CDR1 MNHEY and CDR2 SMNVEV (reference sequence). The J segment lost 9 bases and the V segment lost 5 bases, leaving 6 bases of the junction unmatched. The CDR3 consists of 14 residues. CDR3: CASSELAGVSIQYF. The CDR3 DNA reads as TGTGCCAGCAGTGAACTAGCGGGAGTGAGCATTCAGTACTTC.

This rearrangement joins TRBV9 to TRBJ2-3; D unresolved. The V end was cut by 0 bases, the J end by 5 bases, with 13 bases between. Germline CDR1 reads SGDLS; CDR2 reads YYNGEE. This CDR3 contains 15 residues. Written as DNA, the CDR3 is TGTGCCAGCAGCGTAGTTGACGGGCCCGGAGATACGCAGTATTTT. Translating it yields CASSVVDGPGDTQYF.

The chain combines TRBV28 with TRBJ2-2; D gene unclear. CDR1 and CDR2 from the germline V gene are MDHEN and SYDVKM. Trimming pared 5 bases from V and 8 bases from J, leaving 6 bases between. The CDR3 extends over 11 amino acids. Here the CDR3 reads CASSEPGELFF. CDR3 sequence (DNA): TGTGCCAGCAGTGAGCCGGGGGAGCTGTTTTTT.

This chain joins TRBV6-5 and TRBJ2-4; 7 bases fit TRBD1. Germline lookup yields CDR1 MNHEY and CDR2 SVGAGI. CDR3 length equals 16 residues. V lost 0 bases to trimming and J lost 2 bases; unmatched junction nucleotides: 4. Here the CDR3 reads CASSYSKGAPKNIQYF. Here the CDR3 DNA reads TGTGCCAGCAGTTACTCCAAGGGGGCGCCCAAAAACATTCAGTACTTC.

The chain is built from TRBV4-3 and TRBJ2-7, with D perhaps TRBD2 (5 bases). This CDR3 has 15 residues. Trimming took off 5 bases at V and 0 bases at J, with 14 bases between the two ends. The germline CDR1 and CDR2 sequences are LGHNA and YSLEER. CDR3 sequence: CASSASGASSYEQYF. CDR3 DNA: TGCGCCAGCAGCGCCAGCGGTGCAAGCTCCTACGAGCAGTACTTC.

The V call is TRBV6-5, the J call TRBJ2-1; D uncertain. The CDR3 extends over 12 amino acids. V lost 5 bases to trimming and J lost 9 bases, with 11 bases between them. Germline values: CDR1 MNHEY, CDR2 SVGAGI. CDR3 residues: CASSPPIGEQFF. CDR3 coding DNA: TGTGCCAGCAGTCCGCCTATTGGTGAGCAGTTCTTC.

The J gene is TRBJ2-3, the V gene TRBV21-1; the D segment call TRBD2 is taken from the table without a DNA check. TRBV21-1 is a listed pseudogene. The CDR3 loop spans 15 amino acids. The CDR3 nucleotides read TGTGCCAGCAGCACAAAGCGCCGGGGGTTCTTGACGCAGTATTTT. This gives the protein CASSTKRRGFLTQYF.

The chain carries TRBV4-3 and TRBJ1-5; 8 nucleotides align to TRBD1. Germline V gene data show CDR1 as LGHNA and CDR2 as YSLEER. Losses at the gene ends were 0 bases for V and 6 bases for J; bases not matched to a gene: 10. The CDR3 totals 17 residues. CDR3: CASSQDWGRQGSQPQHF. The DNA of the CDR3 is TGCGCCAGCAGCCAAGATTGGGGAAGACAGGGGAGTCAGCCCCAGCATTTT.

The rearrangement links TRBV10-3 to TRBJ2-3, with D possibly being TRBD2 (6 bases). V lost 6 bases to trimming and J lost 0 bases, with 10 bases between them. This CDR3 has 14 residues. From germline, CDR1 is ENHRY and CDR2 SYGVKD. CDR3 sequence reads: CAIRVSGSTDTQYF. CDR3 sequence (DNA): TGTGCCATCAGGGTAAGCGGGAGCACAGATACGCAGTATTTT.

The chain uses TRBV25-1 and TRBJ1-1; D ambiguous. The germline CDR1 and CDR2 sequences are MGHDK and SYGVNS. Between the trimmed V and J ends, which lost 4 bases and 5 bases, there was a span of 5 bases. CDR3 length: 11 residues. The CDR3 loop reads CASSGSTEAFF. The CDR3 bases are TGTGCCAGCAGTGGTTCAACTGAAGCTTTCTTT.

The chain employs TRBV11-2 and TRBJ2-5, with TRBD2 identical over 9 bases. Germline CDR1 reads SGHAT; CDR2 reads FQNNGV. This CDR3 has 16 amino acids. The V gene end was trimmed by 5 bases and the J gene end by 3 bases; junction bases not matched to a gene: 10. For the CDR3, the DNA is TGTGCCAGCAGCCCACTCAGATCTAGCGGGAAAGAGACCCAGTACTTC. Its translation is CASSPLRSSGKETQYF. Together with reference TRBV11-2 and TRBJ2-5, the CDR3 gives the full variable domain: EAGVAQSPRYKIIEKRQSVAFWCNPISGHATLYWYQQILGQGPKLLIQFQNNGVVDDSQLPKDRFSAERLKGVDSTLKIQPAKLEDSAVYLCASSPLRSSGKETQYFGPGTRLLVL.

The gene calls are TRBV18 and TRBJ1-4; possible D gene TRBD1, 5 bases. The CDR3 contains 15 residues. Trimming shortened V by 2 bases and J by 6 bases, and 13 bases separated the two germline ends. From germline, CDR1 is KGHSH and CDR2 LQKENI. CDR3 residues: CASSPDSGTDEKLFF. DNA for the CDR3: TGTGCCAGCTCACCAGACTCCGGGACGGATGAAAAACTGTTTTTT.

This chain joins TRBV4-1 and TRBJ1-1; no reliable D call. CDR3 length equals 14 residues. CDR1 is MGHRA and CDR2 is YSYEKL in the germline V gene. Trimming removed 2 bases from V and 1 base from J, with 8 bases in between. CDR3 DNA: TGCGCCAGCAGCCAATGGCACAGGAACACTGAAGCTTTCTTT. This codes for CASSQWHRNTEAFF.

The chain joins TRBV7-9 to TRBJ1-1; D remains unclear. Trimming removed 5 bases at V and 14 bases at J, with 15 bases between. Germline V lookup: CDR1 SEHNR, CDR2 FQNEAQ (reference sequence). The CDR3 is made up of 11 amino acids. The CDR3 DNA is TGTGCCAGCAGCCTTCTCGGGGTGGTGTTCTTT. It codes for CASSLLGVVFF.

CDR3 amino acids: CASMGLTGGGLNQPQHF. CDR3 nucleotides: TGTGCCAGCATGGGGTTAACAGGGGGGGGCCTGAATCAGCCCCAGCATTTT. The rearrangement uses TRBV28 and TRBJ1-5; the match to TRBD1 covers 8 bases. CDR3 length: 17 amino acids. CDR1 and CDR2 from the germline V gene are MDHEN and SYDVKM. After removal of 7 bases from V and 4 bases from J, the junction contained 15 bases not matched to a gene.

This chain joins TRBV10-2 and TRBJ1-1; the D is unclear. The CDR3 covers 14 residues. Trimming removed 6 bases from V and 1 base from J, with 12 bases in between. CDR1 is WSHSY and CDR2 is SAAADI in the germline V gene. The CDR3 region has the DNA TGCGCCAGCAGAGTGGCAGCGCCGAACACTGAAGCTTTCTTT. Translated: CASRVAAPNTEAFF.